Listed here is a single T cell receptor (beta chain). What it binds is unknown. Germline lookup yields CDR1 LGHNA and CDR2 YSLEER. The CDR3 has 15 amino acids. Trimming took 4 bases from V and 3 from J, leaving 16 bases between them. These data are taken from a study of cytomegalovirus exposure and HLA in healthy donors. Clones were sequenced by immunoSEQ multiplex PCR, and TCRdb holds only the in-frame ones, with some missing. The sample comprises about 110,000 clones, approximately 88% of which are singletons, and almost 1.5% rests with the top ten. General study findings and limits: According to a later analysis, TCR clusters from the first cohort tended to co-occur in the 120 or so validation repertoires. Researchers counted over 150 TCR beta chains as cytomegalovirus-associated.

Sequencing was performed on PBMCs. This chain links TRBV4-3 with TRBJ2-7; possibly TRBD1 for D (5 bases). The origin of this receptor is a woman aged 25 to 39 in good health and CMV-seropositive. The chain's CDR3 is CASSPTWGGNYEQYF. CDR3 nucleotide sequence: TGCGCCAGCAGCCCAACGTGGGGCGGCAACTACGAGCAGTACTTC.